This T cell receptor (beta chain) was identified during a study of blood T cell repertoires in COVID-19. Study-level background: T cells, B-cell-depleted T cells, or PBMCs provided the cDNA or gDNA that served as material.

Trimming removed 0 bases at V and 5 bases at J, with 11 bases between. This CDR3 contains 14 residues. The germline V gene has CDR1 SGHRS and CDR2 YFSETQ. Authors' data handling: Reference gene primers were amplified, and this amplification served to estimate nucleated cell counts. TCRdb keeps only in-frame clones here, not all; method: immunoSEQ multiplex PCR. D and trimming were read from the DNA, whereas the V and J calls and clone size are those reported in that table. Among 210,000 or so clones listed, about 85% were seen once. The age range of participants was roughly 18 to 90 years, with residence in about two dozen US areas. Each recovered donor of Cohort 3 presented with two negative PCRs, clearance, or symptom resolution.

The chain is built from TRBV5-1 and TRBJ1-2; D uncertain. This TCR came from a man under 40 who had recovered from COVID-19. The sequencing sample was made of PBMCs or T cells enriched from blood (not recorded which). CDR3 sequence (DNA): TGCGCCAGCAGCTTGGACGCGGCAGATTATGGCTACACCTTC. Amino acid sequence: CASSLDAADYGYTF.